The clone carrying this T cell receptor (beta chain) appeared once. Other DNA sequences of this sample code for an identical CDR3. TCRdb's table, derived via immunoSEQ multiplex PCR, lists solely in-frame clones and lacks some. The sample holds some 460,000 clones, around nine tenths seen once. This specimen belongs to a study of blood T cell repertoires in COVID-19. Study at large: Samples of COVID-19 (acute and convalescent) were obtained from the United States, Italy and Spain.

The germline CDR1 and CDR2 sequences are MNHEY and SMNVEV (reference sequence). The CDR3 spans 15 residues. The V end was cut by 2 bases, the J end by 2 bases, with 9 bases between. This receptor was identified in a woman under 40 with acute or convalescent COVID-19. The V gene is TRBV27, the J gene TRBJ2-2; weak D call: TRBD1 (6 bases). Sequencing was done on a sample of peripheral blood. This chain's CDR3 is CASSLKGGNTGELFF. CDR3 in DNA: TGTGCCAGCAGTTTAAAAGGGGGAAACACCGGGGAGCTGTTTTTT.